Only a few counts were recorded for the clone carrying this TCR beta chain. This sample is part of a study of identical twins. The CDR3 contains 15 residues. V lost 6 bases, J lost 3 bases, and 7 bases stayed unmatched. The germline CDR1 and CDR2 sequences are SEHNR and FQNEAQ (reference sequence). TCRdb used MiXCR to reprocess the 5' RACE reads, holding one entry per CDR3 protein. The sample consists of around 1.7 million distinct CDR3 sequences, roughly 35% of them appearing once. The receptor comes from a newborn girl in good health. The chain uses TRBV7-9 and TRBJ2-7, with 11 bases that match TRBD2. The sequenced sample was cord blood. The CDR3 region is CASRPGTSGYYEQYF. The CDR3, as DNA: TGTGCCAGCAGACCGGGGACTAGCGGATACTACGAGCAGTACTTC.